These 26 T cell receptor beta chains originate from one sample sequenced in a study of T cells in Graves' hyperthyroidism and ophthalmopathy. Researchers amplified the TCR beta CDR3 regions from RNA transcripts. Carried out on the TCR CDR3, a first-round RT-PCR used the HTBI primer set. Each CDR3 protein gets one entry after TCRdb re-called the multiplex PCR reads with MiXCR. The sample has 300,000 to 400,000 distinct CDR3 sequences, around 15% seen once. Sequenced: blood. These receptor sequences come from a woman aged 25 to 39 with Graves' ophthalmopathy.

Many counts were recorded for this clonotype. In nucleotides, the CDR3 is TGTGCCAGCAGCTTAGCACTAGCGGGGCGGAACACCGGGGAGCTGTTTTTT. It translates to CASSLALAGRNTGELFF. This chain joins TRBV11-2 and TRBJ2-2, with 10 bases matching TRBD2. V shed 1 base and J 1 base; nucleotides not matched to a gene: 3. The CDR3 runs to 17 residues. CDR1 and CDR2 (germline): SGHAT, FQNNGV.

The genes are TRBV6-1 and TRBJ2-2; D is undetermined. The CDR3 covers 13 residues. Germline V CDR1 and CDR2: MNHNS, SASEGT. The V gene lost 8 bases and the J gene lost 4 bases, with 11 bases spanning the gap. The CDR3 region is CASRRVFTGELFF. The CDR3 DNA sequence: TGTGCCAGCCGTCGGGTTTTCACCGGGGAGCTGTTTTTT.

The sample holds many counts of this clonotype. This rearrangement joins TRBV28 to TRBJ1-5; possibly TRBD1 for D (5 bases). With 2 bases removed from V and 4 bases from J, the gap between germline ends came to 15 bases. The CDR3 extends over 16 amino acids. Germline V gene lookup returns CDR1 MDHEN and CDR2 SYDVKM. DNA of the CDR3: TGTGCCAGCAGTTTAGGTGTGGGGGGTTCTAATCAGCCCCAGCATTTT. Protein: CASSLGVGGSNQPQHF.

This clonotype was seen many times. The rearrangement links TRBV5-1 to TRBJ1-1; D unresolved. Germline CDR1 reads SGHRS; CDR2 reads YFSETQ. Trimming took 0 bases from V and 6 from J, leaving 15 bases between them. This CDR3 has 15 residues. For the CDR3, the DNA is TGCGCCAGCAGCTTGGGAGGCGAGGACGAGGCTGAAGCTTTCTTT. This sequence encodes CASSLGGEDEAEAFF.

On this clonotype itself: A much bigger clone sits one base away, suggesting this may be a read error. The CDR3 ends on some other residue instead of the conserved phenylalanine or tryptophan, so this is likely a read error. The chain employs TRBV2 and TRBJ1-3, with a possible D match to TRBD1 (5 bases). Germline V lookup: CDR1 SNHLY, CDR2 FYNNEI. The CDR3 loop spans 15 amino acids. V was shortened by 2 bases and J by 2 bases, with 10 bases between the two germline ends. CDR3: CASSELRGTGNTIYL. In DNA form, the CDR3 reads TGTGCCAGCAGTGAATTGCGGGGGACTGGAAACACCATATATCTT.

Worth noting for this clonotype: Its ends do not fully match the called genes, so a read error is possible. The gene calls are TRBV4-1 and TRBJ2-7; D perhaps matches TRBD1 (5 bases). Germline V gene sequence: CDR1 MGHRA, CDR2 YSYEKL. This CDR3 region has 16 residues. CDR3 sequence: CASSKEDGQGTYEQYF. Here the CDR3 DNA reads TGCGCCAGCAGCAAAGAAGACGGGCAGGGTACCTACGAGCAGTACTTC.

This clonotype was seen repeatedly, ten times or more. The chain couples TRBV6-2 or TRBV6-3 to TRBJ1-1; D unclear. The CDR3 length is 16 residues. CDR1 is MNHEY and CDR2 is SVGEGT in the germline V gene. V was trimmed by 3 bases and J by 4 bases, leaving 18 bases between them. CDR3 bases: TGTGCCAGCAGTTATGATCGCTGGGTGGCGAGCACTGAAGCTTTCTTT. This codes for CASSYDRWVASTEAFF.

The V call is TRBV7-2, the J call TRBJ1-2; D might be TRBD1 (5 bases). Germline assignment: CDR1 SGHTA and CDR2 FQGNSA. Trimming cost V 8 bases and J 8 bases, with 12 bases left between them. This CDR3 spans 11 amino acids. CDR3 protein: CASAPGGGYTF. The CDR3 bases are TGTGCCAGCGCCCCCGGGGGGGGCTACACCTTC.

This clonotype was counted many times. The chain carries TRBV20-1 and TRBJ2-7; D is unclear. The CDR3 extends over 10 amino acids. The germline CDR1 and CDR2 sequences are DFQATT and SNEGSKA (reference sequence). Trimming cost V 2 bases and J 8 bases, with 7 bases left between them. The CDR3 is CSARWDKQYF. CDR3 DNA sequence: TGCAGTGCTAGATGGGATAAGCAGTACTTC.

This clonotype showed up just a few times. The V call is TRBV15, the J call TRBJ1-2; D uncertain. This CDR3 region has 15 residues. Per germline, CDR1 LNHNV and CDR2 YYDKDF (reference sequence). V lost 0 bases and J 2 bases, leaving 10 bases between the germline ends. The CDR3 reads CATSRDLVRNYGYTF. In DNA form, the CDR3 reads TGTGCCACCAGCAGAGATCTAGTTCGAAACTATGGCTACACCTTC.

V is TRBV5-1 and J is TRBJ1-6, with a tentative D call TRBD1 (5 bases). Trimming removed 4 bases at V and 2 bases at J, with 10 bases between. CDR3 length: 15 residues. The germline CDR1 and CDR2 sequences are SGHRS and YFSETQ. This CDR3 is CASSPTETYNSPLHF. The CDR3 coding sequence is TGCGCCAGCAGCCCGACAGAGACCTATAATTCACCCCTCCACTTT. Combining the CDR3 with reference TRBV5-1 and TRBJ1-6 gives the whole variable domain KAGVTQTPRYLIKTRGQQVTLSCSPISGHRSVSWYQQTPGQGLQFLFEYFSETQRNKGNFPGRFSGRQFSNSRSEMNVSTLELGDSALYLCASSPTETYNSPLHFGNGTRLTVT.

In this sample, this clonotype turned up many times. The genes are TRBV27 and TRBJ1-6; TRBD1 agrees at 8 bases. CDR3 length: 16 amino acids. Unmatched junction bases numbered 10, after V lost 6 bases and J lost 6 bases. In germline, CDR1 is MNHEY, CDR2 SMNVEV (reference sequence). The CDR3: CASRDPGQGANSPLHF. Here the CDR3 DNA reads TGTGCCAGCAGGGATCCCGGACAGGGCGCTAATTCACCCCTCCACTTT.

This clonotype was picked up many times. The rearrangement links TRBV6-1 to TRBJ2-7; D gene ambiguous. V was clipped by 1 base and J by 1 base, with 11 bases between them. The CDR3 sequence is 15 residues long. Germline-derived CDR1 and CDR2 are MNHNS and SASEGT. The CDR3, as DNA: TGTGCCAGCAGTGAAGTAAGGCTACCATCCTACGAGCAGTACTTC. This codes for CASSEVRLPSYEQYF.

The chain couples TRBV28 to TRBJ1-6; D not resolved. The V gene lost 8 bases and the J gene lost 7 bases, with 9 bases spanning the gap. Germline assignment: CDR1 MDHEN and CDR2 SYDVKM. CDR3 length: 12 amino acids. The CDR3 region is CASLAGNSPLHF. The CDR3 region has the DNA TGTGCCAGCCTAGCCGGAAATTCACCCCTCCACTTT.

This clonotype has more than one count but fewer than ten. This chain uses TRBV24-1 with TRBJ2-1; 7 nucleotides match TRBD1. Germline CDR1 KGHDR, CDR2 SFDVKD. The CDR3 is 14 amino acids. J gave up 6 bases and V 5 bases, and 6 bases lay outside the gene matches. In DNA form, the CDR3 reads TGTGCCACCAGTGGGACAGGTTTTTTCAATGAGCAGTTCTTC. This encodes CATSGTGFFNEQFF.

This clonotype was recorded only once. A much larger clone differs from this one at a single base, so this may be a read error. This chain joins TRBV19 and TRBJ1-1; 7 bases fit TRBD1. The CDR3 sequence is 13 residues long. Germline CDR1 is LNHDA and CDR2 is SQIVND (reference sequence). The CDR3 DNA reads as TGTGCCAGAAGTAGGGGGCCAGGGCTTGAAGCTTTCTTT. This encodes CARSRGPGLEAFF.

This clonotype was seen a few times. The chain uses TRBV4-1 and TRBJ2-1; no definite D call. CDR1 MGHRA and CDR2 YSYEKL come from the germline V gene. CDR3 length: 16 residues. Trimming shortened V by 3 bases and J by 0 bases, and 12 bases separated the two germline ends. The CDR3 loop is CASSHVDILSYNEQFF. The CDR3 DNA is TGCGCCAGCAGCCATGTAGACATCCTCTCCTACAATGAGCAGTTCTTC.

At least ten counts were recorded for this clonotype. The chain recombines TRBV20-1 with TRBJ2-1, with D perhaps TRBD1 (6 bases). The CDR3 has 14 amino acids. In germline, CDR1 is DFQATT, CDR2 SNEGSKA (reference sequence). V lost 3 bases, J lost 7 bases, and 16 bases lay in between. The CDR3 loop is CSASPQTGQNEQFF. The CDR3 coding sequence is TGCAGTGCTAGTCCTCAGACAGGTCAGAATGAGCAGTTCTTC.

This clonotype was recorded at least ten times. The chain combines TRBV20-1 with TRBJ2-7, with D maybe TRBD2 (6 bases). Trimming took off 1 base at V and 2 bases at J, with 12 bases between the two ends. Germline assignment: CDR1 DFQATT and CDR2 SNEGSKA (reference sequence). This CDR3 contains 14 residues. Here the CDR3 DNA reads TGCAGTGCTAGAGGGGCGGGGTCCACCTACGAGCAGTACTTC. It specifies CSARGAGSTYEQYF.

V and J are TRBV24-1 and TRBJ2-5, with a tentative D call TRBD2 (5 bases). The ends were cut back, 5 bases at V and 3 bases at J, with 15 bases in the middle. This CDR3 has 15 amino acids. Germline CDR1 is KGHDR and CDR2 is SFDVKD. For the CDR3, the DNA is TGTGCCACCAGTGCTTCGGTTGGAGCGGAAGAGACCCAGTACTTC. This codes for CATSASVGAEETQYF.

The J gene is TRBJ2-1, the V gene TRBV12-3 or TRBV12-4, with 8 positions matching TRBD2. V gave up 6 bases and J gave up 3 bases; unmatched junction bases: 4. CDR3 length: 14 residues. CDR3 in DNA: TGTGCCAGCAGACCCGGGACTAGCTACAATGAGCAGTTCTTC. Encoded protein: CASRPGTSYNEQFF.

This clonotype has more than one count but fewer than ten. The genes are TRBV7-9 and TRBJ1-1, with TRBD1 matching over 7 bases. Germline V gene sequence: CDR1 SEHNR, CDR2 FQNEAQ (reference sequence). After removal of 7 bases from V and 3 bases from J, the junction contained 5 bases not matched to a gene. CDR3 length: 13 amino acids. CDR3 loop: CASTDRRDTEAFF. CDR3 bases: TGTGCCAGCACGGACAGGAGAGACACTGAAGCTTTCTTT.

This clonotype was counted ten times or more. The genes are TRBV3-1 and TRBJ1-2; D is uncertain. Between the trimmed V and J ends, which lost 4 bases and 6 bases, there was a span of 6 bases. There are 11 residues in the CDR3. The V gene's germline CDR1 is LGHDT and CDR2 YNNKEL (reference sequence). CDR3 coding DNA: TGTGCCAGCAGCCTTCTAAATGGCTACACCTTC. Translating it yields CASSLLNGYTF.

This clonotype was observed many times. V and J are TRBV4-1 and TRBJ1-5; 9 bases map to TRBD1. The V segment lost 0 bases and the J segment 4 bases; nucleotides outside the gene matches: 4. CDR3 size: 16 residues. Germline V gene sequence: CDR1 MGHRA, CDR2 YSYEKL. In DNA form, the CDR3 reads TGCGCCAGCAGCCAAGACTTGGGACAGGGTAATCAGCCCCAGCATTTT. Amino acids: CASSQDLGQGNQPQHF.

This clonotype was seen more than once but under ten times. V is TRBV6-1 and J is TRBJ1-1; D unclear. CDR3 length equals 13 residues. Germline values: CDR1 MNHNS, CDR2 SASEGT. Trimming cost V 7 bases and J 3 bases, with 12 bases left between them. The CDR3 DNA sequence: TGTGCCAGCATATCCCAGTTGCACACTGAAGCTTTCTTT. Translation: CASISQLHTEAFF.

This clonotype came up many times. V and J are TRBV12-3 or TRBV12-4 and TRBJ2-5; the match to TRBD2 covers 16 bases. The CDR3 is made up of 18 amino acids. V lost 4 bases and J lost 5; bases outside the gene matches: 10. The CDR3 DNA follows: TGTGCCAGCAGTTCCCCCCCCGGGACTAGCGGGGGGGAGGAGACCCAGTACTTC. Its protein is CASSSPPGTSGGEETQYF.